Included here is one T cell receptor (beta chain) sequence, with context. The source of the sample is a study of OX40 agonist ivuxolimab in advanced cancers. Study at large: Dose-escalation patients were diagnosed with hepatocellular carcinoma, melanoma, renal cell cancer or head and neck cancer.

Here immunoSEQ multiplex PCR was the method, and the copy in TCRdb shows in-frame clones only, minus some. Of 60,000 to 70,000 clones in the sample, around 90% are singletons; the top ten hold roughly 1.8%. The germline V gene encodes CDR1 GTSNPN and CDR2 SVGIG (reference sequence). This CDR3 contains 11 residues. Trimming stripped 3 bases from V and 6 bases from J, with 8 bases between. This sequence originates from an adult with an advanced solid tumor such as melanoma, head and neck, liver or kidney cancer. The chain recombines TRBV30 with TRBJ1-2, with D uncertain. This material consisted of CD4+ or CD8+ T cells sorted from blood, taken in a trial of the OX40 agonist ivuxolimab. CDR3 coding DNA: TGTGCCTGGAGCCGGGGTGATGGCTACACCTTC. It translates to CAWSRGDGYTF.